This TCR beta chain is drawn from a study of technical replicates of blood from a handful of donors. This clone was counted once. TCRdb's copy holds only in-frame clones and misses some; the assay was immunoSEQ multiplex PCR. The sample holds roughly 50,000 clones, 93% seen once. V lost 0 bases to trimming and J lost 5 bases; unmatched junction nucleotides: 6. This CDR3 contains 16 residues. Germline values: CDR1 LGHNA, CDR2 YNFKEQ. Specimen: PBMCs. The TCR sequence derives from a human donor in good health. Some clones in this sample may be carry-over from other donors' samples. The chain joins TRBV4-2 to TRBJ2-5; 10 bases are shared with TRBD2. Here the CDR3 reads CASSQDLLAGQETQYF. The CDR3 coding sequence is TGTGCCAGCAGCCAAGATTTACTAGCGGGACAGGAGACCCAGTACTTC.